This T cell receptor (beta chain) was recorded in a study of shared clonotypes between healthy human individuals. Details on this clone: Within the sample, other DNA sequences also encode this same CDR3.

The protocol was immunoSEQ multiplex PCR, while the TCRdb copy is restricted to in-frame clones and leaves out a portion. The profile shows some 530,000 clones, around four fifths of them singletons. What was sequenced was PBMCs. The origin of this receptor is a woman aged 40 to 50 in good health. Some clones in this sample may be carry-over from other donors' samples.

The CDR3 spells CASSLGDNQPQHF. DNA of the CDR3: TGCGCCAGCAGCTTGGGGGACAATCAGCCCCAGCATTTT. V gene TRBV5-1 combines with J gene TRBJ1-5; no firm D call. Germline-derived CDR1 and CDR2 are SGHRS and YFSETQ. V lost 0 bases and J 3 bases, leaving 4 bases between the germline ends. This CDR3 contains 13 residues.